This T cell receptor beta chain was recorded in a study of blood T cell repertoires in COVID-19. Data came from immunoSEQ multiplex PCR; TCRdb stores just in-frame clones and leaves some out. The sample contains fewer than 200,000 clones, more than 85% of which appear only once. Concerning this clone itself: This same CDR3 is encoded by further DNA sequences in the sample.

Trimming shortened V by 4 bases and J by 5 bases, and 5 bases separated the two germline ends. The CDR3 extends over 12 amino acids. Germline V CDR1 and CDR2: KGHSH, LQKENI. The chain combines TRBV18 with TRBJ2-2; weak D call: TRBD1 (5 bases). The TCR originated in a man in his forties with active or convalescent COVID-19. The source material was peripheral blood. This CDR3 is CASSRQTGELFF. CDR3 sequence (DNA): TGTGCCAGCTCACGACAGACCGGGGAGCTGTTTTTT.